These 29 T cell receptor beta chains were all obtained from the same sample, sequenced in a study of PD-L1 blockade in urothelial cancer. TCRdb's table, derived via immunoSEQ multiplex PCR, lists solely in-frame clones and lacks some. Found here are 100,000 or so clones, 91% of them singletons; the top ten hold under 0.95%. Sequences were derived from PBMCs, sampled around atezolizumab (anti-PD-L1) treatment. These receptor sequences come from a woman aged 80 or older with urothelial cancer.

The gene calls are TRBV28 and TRBJ2-7; 8 bases align to TRBD2. This CDR3 has 16 amino acids. With V trimmed by 7 bases and J by 6 bases, 17 bases remained unmatched. From germline, CDR1 is MDHEN and CDR2 SYDVKM. The CDR3 DNA reads as TGTGCCAGCAAGACTATAGCGGGGACTACCCGTACCGAGCAGTACTTC. Translation gives CASKTIAGTTRTEQYF.

The genes are TRBV27 and TRBJ1-3; 9 nucleotides match TRBD1. Germline V lookup: CDR1 MNHEY, CDR2 SMNVEV (reference sequence). CDR3 length equals 15 residues. Trimming took 6 bases from V and 1 from J; bases not matched to a gene: 4. The CDR3 sequence: CASSSQGASGNTIYF. CDR3 DNA sequence: TGTGCCAGCAGCTCACAGGGGGCATCTGGAAACACCATATATTTT.

The CDR3 reads CASSQDRGNQPQHF. CDR3 sequence (DNA): TGCGCCAGCAGCCAAGACAGGGGCAATCAGCCCCAGCATTTT. The chain employs TRBV4-1 and TRBJ1-5, with a tentative D call TRBD1 (5 bases). Germline V gene data show CDR1 as MGHRA and CDR2 as YSYEKL. The V end was cut by 0 bases, the J end by 2 bases, with 5 bases between. The CDR3 sequence is 14 residues long.

The chain carries TRBV27 and TRBJ2-1; 10 bases are a match to TRBD1. Germline V gene sequence: CDR1 MNHEY, CDR2 SMNVEV (reference sequence). V shed 2 bases and J 9 bases; nucleotides not matched to a gene: 10. The CDR3 runs 16 residues. The CDR3 reads CASSLGQGQGSREQFF. CDR3 nucleotide sequence: TGTGCCAGCAGTTTAGGGCAGGGACAGGGGAGTCGTGAGCAGTTCTTC.

The gene calls are TRBV5-4 and TRBJ2-1; 8 bases are a match to TRBD1. CDR1 is SGHNT and CDR2 is YYREEE in the germline V gene (reference sequence). V was pared by 2 bases and J by 1 base, with 11 bases of the junction left unmatched. This CDR3 has 18 residues. CDR3 sequence: CASSFSVQGARSYNEQFF. The CDR3 DNA is TGTGCCAGCAGCTTTTCCGTTCAGGGGGCTAGATCCTACAATGAGCAGTTCTTC.

Turning to this clone: The sample has other DNA sequences that encode this CDR3 too. The chain uses TRBV5-1 and TRBJ2-1; tentative D call: TRBD2 (6 bases). V gave up 0 bases and J gave up 2 bases, with 9 bases separating them. Germline CDR1 SGHRS, CDR2 YFSETQ. The CDR3 is 15 residues long. The CDR3 reads CASSLAGGTYNEQFF. In DNA, the CDR3 is TGCGCCAGCAGCTTGGCCGGCGGGACCTACAATGAGCAGTTCTTC. Using reference TRBV5-1 and TRBJ2-1 for the parts outside the CDR3, the full variable domain is KAGVTQTPRYLIKTRGQQVTLSCSPISGHRSVSWYQQTPGQGLQFLFEYFSETQRNKGNFPGRFSGRQFSNSRSEMNVSTLELGDSALYLCASSLAGGTYNEQFFGPGTRLTVL.

CDR3 loop: CASSIDPLWTSVNEQFF. CDR3 nucleotide sequence: TGTGCCAGTAGTATAGATCCCCTATGGACTAGCGTCAATGAGCAGTTCTTC. The chain combines TRBV19 with TRBJ2-1; TRBD2 matches 9 bases. Germline CDR1 LNHDA, CDR2 SQIVND (reference sequence). V shed 0 bases and J 6 bases; nucleotides not matched to a gene: 9. This CDR3 comprises 17 residues.

This clone was counted a single time. The genes are TRBV5-6 and TRBJ2-1, with 13 bases identical to TRBD2. Germline loops: CDR1 SGHDT, CDR2 YYEEEE. V was clipped by 4 bases and J by 2 bases; unmatched bases: 9. The CDR3 totals 18 residues. The CDR3: CASSTRWTSGSAYNEQFF. The CDR3 DNA follows: TGTGCCAGCAGCACCCGATGGACTAGCGGGAGTGCCTACAATGAGCAGTTCTTC. Full variable domain (missing parts from reference TRBV5-6 and TRBJ2-1): DAGVTQSPTHLIKTRGQQVTLRCSPKSGHDTVSWYQQALGQGPQFIFQYYEEEERQRGNFPDRFSGHQFPNYSSELNVNALLLGDSALYLCASSTRWTSGSAYNEQFFGPGTRLTVL.

The V gene is TRBV6-5, the J gene TRBJ2-7, with TRBD1 matching over 9 bases. The V gene's germline CDR1 is MNHEY and CDR2 SVGAGI. V shed 6 bases, J shed 0 bases, and the junction held 3 bases outside the gene matches. This CDR3 contains 14 residues. CDR3 in DNA: TGTGCCAGCAGAGAGGGACAGGGCTCCTACGAGCAGTACTTC. Amino acids: CASREGQGSYEQYF.

J is TRBJ2-1 and V is TRBV5-1; the D is unclear. This CDR3 has 14 residues. Germline V gene data show CDR1 as SGHRS and CDR2 as YFSETQ. The V end was cut by 0 bases, the J end by 1 base, with 5 bases between. The CDR3, as DNA: TGCGCCAGCAGCTTGGCCGGGTCCTACAATGAGCAGTTCTTC. Translated: CASSLAGSYNEQFF.

J is TRBJ1-1 and V is TRBV5-1; tentatively, D is TRBD1 (6 bases). The CDR3 is 14 amino acids. Germline loops: CDR1 SGHRS, CDR2 YFSETQ. With 3 bases removed from V and 0 bases from J, the gap between germline ends came to 9 bases. The CDR3 reads CASSWTELNTEAFF. CDR3 coding DNA: TGCGCCAGCAGCTGGACAGAACTGAACACTGAAGCTTTCTTT.

This rearrangement joins TRBV11-2 to TRBJ2-7; D is perhaps TRBD2 (5 bases). The CDR3 contains 14 residues. Germline CDR1 SGHAT, CDR2 FQNNGV. V lost 5 bases to trimming and J lost 6 bases, with 17 bases between them. The CDR3, as DNA: TGTGCCAGCAGCCTCGGAGGAGCTCTTTTCGAGCAGTACTTC. Protein sequence: CASSLGGALFEQYF.

The chain links TRBV7-9 to TRBJ2-5; 10 bases match TRBD2. The CDR3 totals 14 residues. Unmatched junction bases numbered 8, after V lost 5 bases and J lost 8 bases. Germline V gene lookup returns CDR1 SEHNR and CDR2 FQNEAQ (reference sequence). CDR3 protein: CASSPLAGGRTQYF. As DNA, the CDR3 is TGTGCCAGCAGCCCGTTAGCGGGAGGTCGTACCCAGTACTTC.

The rearrangement uses TRBV11-2 and TRBJ2-7; 9 bases are shared with TRBD1. Trimming removed 3 bases from V and 7 bases from J; junction bases left unmatched: 10. This CDR3 has 15 amino acids. Germline CDR1 is SGHAT and CDR2 is FQNNGV. The CDR3 loop is CASSLDHTGGSEQYF. The DNA of the CDR3 is TGTGCCAGCAGCTTGGACCACACAGGGGGCAGTGAGCAGTACTTC.

The rearrangement links TRBV7-9 to TRBJ1-2, with 8 bases identical to TRBD1. The V gene's germline CDR1 is SEHNR and CDR2 FQNEAQ (reference sequence). The length of the CDR3 is 15 residues. V trimming: 4 bases; J trimming: 5 bases; junction bases outside the gene matches: 9. The CDR3 is CASSYRQGSGYGYTF. In DNA, the CDR3 is TGTGCCAGCAGCTACAGACAGGGGTCCGGGTATGGCTACACCTTC.

The chain has TRBV5-1 and TRBJ1-1, with 9 bases identical to TRBD1. After removal of 4 bases from V and 3 bases from J, the junction contained 7 bases not matched to a gene. The CDR3 has 15 residues. From germline, CDR1 is SGHRS and CDR2 YFSETQ. CDR3 sequence reads: CASSAGTGLHTEAFF. Here the CDR3 DNA reads TGCGCCAGCAGCGCCGGGACAGGGCTCCACACTGAAGCTTTCTTT.

The CDR3 DNA reads as TGTGCCTGGAGCGGGGGAAACATTCAGTACTTC. Encoded protein: CAWSGGNIQYF. This chain links TRBV30 with TRBJ2-4; possibly TRBD2 for D (6 bases). Germline V CDR1 and CDR2: GTSNPN, SVGIG (reference sequence). The CDR3 sequence is 11 residues long. V gave up 3 bases and J gave up 6 bases, with 6 bases separating them.

The rearrangement links TRBV15 to TRBJ1-5; D not certain. The CDR3 has 16 amino acids. V gave up 0 bases and J gave up 3 bases, with 12 bases separating them. The germline gives CDR1 LNHNV, CDR2 YYDKDF (reference sequence). CDR3 coding DNA: TGTGCCACCAGCAGAGAGCCAGGCGACTACAATCAGCCCCAGCATTTT. Its protein is CATSREPGDYNQPQHF.

This clone came up once. The chain employs TRBV4-1 and TRBJ2-7, with 7 bases aligning to TRBD2. The ends lost 1 base at V and 3 bases at J; junction bases unmatched: 9. Germline V gene data show CDR1 as MGHRA and CDR2 as YSYEKL. The CDR3 runs 16 residues. The CDR3 is CASSQVGGGSLYEQYF. DNA of the CDR3: TGCGCCAGCAGCCAAGTAGGCGGCGGGAGCCTCTACGAGCAGTACTTC.

This sequence joins TRBV25-1 and TRBJ2-1; a possible D gene is TRBD2 (5 bases). V was shortened by 0 bases and J by 6 bases, with 9 bases between the two germline ends. Germline-derived CDR1 and CDR2 are MGHDK and SYGVNS. The CDR3 runs 14 residues. CDR3: CASSEYRGFNEQFF. Here the CDR3 DNA reads TGTGCCAGCAGTGAATATAGAGGGTTCAATGAGCAGTTCTTC.

Only one count was recorded for this clone. The chain combines TRBV21-1 with TRBJ1-5; TRBD1 is the table's D call, not checked against the DNA. TRBV21-1 has pseudogene status. This CDR3 has 17 amino acids. The chain's CDR3 is CASSKQQGSGTFQPQHF. CDR3 in DNA: TGTGCCAGCAGCAAACAACAGGGTAGTGGTACATTTCAGCCCCAGCATTTT.

This clone has only one observation. V usage is TRBV10-3 and J usage is TRBJ2-3; a weak D match, TRBD1 (6 bases). The CDR3 contains 15 residues. V lost 1 base to trimming and J lost 2 bases, with 10 bases between them. Germline V gene sequence: CDR1 ENHRY, CDR2 SYGVKD. CDR3 in DNA: TGTGCCATCAGTGAGTATAACAGGGCCACAGATACGCAGTATTTT. This sequence encodes CAISEYNRATDTQYF.

J is TRBJ2-1 and V is TRBV5-1, with 9 bases that match TRBD1. Germline assignment: CDR1 SGHRS and CDR2 YFSETQ. Germline trimming cut 4 bases from V and 0 bases from J; bases unmatched to any gene: 2. CDR3 length: 15 amino acids. The CDR3 coding sequence is TGCGCCAGCAGCCCGGGACAGGGCTCCTACAATGAGCAGTTCTTC. This gives the protein CASSPGQGSYNEQFF.

In the case of this clone: This specimen includes other DNA sequences encoding the same CDR3. The chain joins TRBV30 to TRBJ2-1; D call uncertain. The V gene's germline CDR1 is GTSNPN and CDR2 SVGIG (reference sequence). V lost 0 bases, J lost 0 bases, and 9 bases lay in between. The CDR3 sequence is 15 residues long. CDR3 nucleotides: TGTGCCTGGAGTGTAAAGCGTAGCTCCTACAATGAGCAGTTCTTC. Protein: CAWSVKRSSYNEQFF.

The rearrangement uses TRBV5-6 and TRBJ2-3; TRBD2 matches at 12 bases. Trimming at V came to 2 bases and at J to 5 bases, leaving 3 bases not matched to a gene. The germline CDR1 and CDR2 sequences are SGHDT and YYEEEE. This CDR3 has 15 residues. The CDR3 region has the DNA TGTGCCAGCAGCTTACTAGCGGGAGGACAAGATACGCAGTATTTT. This sequence encodes CASSLLAGGQDTQYF.

A remark on this clone: Other DNA sequences in the same sample also yield this CDR3. The chain combines TRBV28 with TRBJ1-2, with TRBD1 as a possible D gene (5 bases). V lost 5 bases, J lost 5 bases, and 9 bases lay in between. The CDR3 has 12 residues. In germline, CDR1 is MDHEN, CDR2 SYDVKM. The CDR3, as DNA: TGTGCCAGCAGTCCTCCAGGGTATGGCTACACCTTC. Its protein product is CASSPPGYGYTF.

The rearrangement joins TRBV7-8 to TRBJ2-1, with 8 bases that match TRBD2. CDR3 length equals 13 residues. The J segment lost 7 bases and the V segment lost 5 bases, leaving 4 bases of the junction unmatched. The germline gives CDR1 SGHVS, CDR2 FQNEAQ. CDR3 protein: CASSIPGGNEQFF. The CDR3 DNA is TGTGCCAGCAGCATTCCGGGGGGGAATGAGCAGTTCTTC.

The chain joins TRBV7-9 to TRBJ2-2; possibly TRBD2 for D (6 bases). CDR1 and CDR2 from the germline V gene are SEHNR and FQNEAQ (reference sequence). The ends were cut back, 4 bases at V and 2 bases at J, with 17 bases in the middle. This CDR3 is built from 17 residues. The CDR3 here is CASSSARAGPNTGELFF. In DNA, the CDR3 is TGTGCCAGCAGCTCCGCAAGGGCGGGACCCAACACCGGGGAGCTGTTTTTT.

J is TRBJ1-5 and V is TRBV2; D unresolved. CDR1 SNHLY and CDR2 FYNNEI come from the germline V gene. The CDR3 loop spans 12 amino acids. Trimming pared 8 bases from V and 5 bases from J, leaving 10 bases between. CDR3 loop: CASGRGHQPQHF. The DNA for the CDR3 is TGTGCCAGCGGGCGTGGTCATCAGCCCCAGCATTTT.